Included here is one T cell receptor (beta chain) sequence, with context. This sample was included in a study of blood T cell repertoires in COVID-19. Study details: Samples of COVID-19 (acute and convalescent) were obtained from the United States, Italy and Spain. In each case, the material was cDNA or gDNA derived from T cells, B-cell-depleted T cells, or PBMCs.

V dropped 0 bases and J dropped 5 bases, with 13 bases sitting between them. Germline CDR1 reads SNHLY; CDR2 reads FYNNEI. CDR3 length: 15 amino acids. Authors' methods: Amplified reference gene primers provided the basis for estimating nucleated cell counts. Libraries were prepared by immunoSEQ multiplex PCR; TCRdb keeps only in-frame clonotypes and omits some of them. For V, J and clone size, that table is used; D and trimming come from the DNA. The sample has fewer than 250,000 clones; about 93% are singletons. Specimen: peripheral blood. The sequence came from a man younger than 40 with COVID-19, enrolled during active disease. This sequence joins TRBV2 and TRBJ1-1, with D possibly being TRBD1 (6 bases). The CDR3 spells CASSEAGGARTEAFF. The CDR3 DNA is TGTGCCAGCAGTGAAGCGGGGGGGGCGCGGACTGAAGCTTTCTTT.